These 5 T cell receptor beta chains were sequenced from one sample in a study of T-cell memory formation after mild COVID-19. TCRdb reprocessed the 5' RACE reads with MiXCR, giving one entry per CDR3 protein. The sample holds 65,000 to 90,000 distinct CDR3 sequences, roughly 12% seen once. Sequenced sample: PBMCs or a T cell subset sorted from them (not recorded which). The receptors shown here come from a man aged 18 to 30 who had mild COVID-19 (a few samples of this study predate the infection). Cell type and time point are not known.

The chain is built from TRBV5-1 and TRBJ2-3; 8 positions agree with TRBD2. The CDR3 extends over 15 amino acids. Germline CDR1 SGHRS, CDR2 YFSETQ. J lost 0 bases, V lost 4 bases, and 4 bases had no gene match. The CDR3, as DNA: TGCGCCAGCAGCCTCCGGGGGGGCAGCACAGATACGCAGTATTTT. Translation gives CASSLRGGSTDTQYF.

This clonotype was seen only a few times. The genes are TRBV24-1 and TRBJ1-5; D is unresolved. Per the germline V gene, CDR1 is KGHDR and CDR2 is SFDVKD. The CDR3 covers 16 residues. Trimming took 1 base from V and 0 from J, leaving 9 bases between them. CDR3 in amino acids: CATSDFRDNSNQPQHF. The CDR3 DNA follows: TGTGCCACCAGTGATTTTAGGGATAATAGCAATCAGCCCCAGCATTTT.

This chain links TRBV18 with TRBJ2-1, with D tentatively TRBD1 (5 bases). The CDR3 is made up of 15 amino acids. The germline gives CDR1 KGHSH, CDR2 LQKENI. Trimming shortened V by 4 bases and J by 0 bases, and 10 bases separated the two germline ends. The CDR3 DNA reads as TGTGCCAGCTCACAGGGGCCGAGCTCCTACAATGAGCAGTTCTTC. This sequence encodes CASSQGPSSYNEQFF. Together with reference TRBV18 and TRBJ2-1, the CDR3 gives the full variable domain: NAGVMQNPRHLVRRRGQEARLRCSPMKGHSHVYWYRQLPEEGLKFMVYLQKENIIDESGMPKERFSAEFPKEGPSILRIQQVVRGDSAAYFCASSQGPSSYNEQFFGPGTRLTVL.

The chain links TRBV4-1 to TRBJ1-2, with a tentative D call TRBD1 (5 bases). The V end was cut by 0 bases, the J end by 5 bases, with 16 bases between. Per germline, CDR1 MGHRA and CDR2 YSYEKL. CDR3 length: 16 residues. Here the CDR3 reads CASSQDWTRQNYGYTF. In DNA, the CDR3 is TGCGCCAGCAGCCAAGATTGGACCCGACAGAATTATGGCTACACCTTC.

This clonotype has just a few counts. In DNA form, the CDR3 reads TGTGCCAGCAGTTCAGGGGCCACCGGGGAGCTGTTTTTT. Amino acids: CASSSGATGELFF. The rearrangement uses TRBV27 and TRBJ2-2, with D possibly TRBD1 on 6 matching bases. V dropped 4 bases and J dropped 4 bases, with 7 bases sitting between them. CDR3 length: 13 amino acids. The germline V gene has CDR1 MNHEY and CDR2 SMNVEV (reference sequence).